A selection of T cell receptor beta chains follows, all from one sample in a study of CD4+ T cells in melanoma. Some clones are missing from TCRdb's copy, which holds only in-frame ones; the method was immunoSEQ multiplex PCR. There are over 130,000 clones in the sample; 85% to 95% occur only once, and about 1.5% lies in the top ten. The receptors stem from a human donor with melanoma. CDR3s include the opening cysteine and the closing phenylalanine or tryptophan. D genes are given only for firm matches. A clone size is listed for some rows: how often the clone was seen (once, few, many), or a class if it is expanded.

D	size	V	J	DNA	CDR3
NA	NA	TRBV5-1	TRBJ2-3	TGCGCCAGCAGCTTGGTGCCCGGCGCCACAGATACGCAGTATTTT	CASSLVPGATDTQYF
NA	NA	TRBV5-1	TRBJ1-1	TGCGCCAGCAGCTTGGAGGGGGGGAACACTGAAGCTTTCTTT	CASSLEGGNTEAFF
NA	NA	TRBV5-1	TRBJ1-2	TGCGCCAGCAGCTTGGCGGTTAACTATGGCTACACCTTC	CASSLAVNYGYTF
TRBD1	NA	TRBV7-8	TRBJ2-5	TGTGCCAGCAGCCCAAGTGGGACGAGGGGGCTCTCCCAAGAGACCCAGTACTTC	CASSPSGTRGLSQETQYF
TRBD1	NA	TRBV19	TRBJ1-5	TGTGCCAGTAGTATCGGGACAGGGACATCCAATCAGCCCCAGCATTTT	CASSIGTGTSNQPQHF
NA	NA	TRBV15	TRBJ2-1	TGTGCCACCAGCAGAGTGGAGGTGTCGGGCAATGAGCAGTTCTTC	CATSRVEVSGNEQFF
NA	once	TRBV11-2	TRBJ2-2	TGTGCCAGCGGCAAGGGGCTCACCGGGGAGCTGTTTTTT	CASGKGLTGELFF
TRBD1	NA	TRBV19	TRBJ1-1	TGTGCCAGTAGCTCACGCGGGGACAGGGCGGTCACTGAAGCTTTCTTT	CASSSRGDRAVTEAFF
NA	NA	TRBV5-1	TRBJ2-5	TGCGCCAGCAGATTAACCGGGGGTGGGGAGACCCAGTACTTC	CASRLTGGGETQYF
NA	NA	TRBV7-9	TRBJ2-7	TGTGCCAGCAGCTCACGGACCCACGAGCAGTACTTC	CASSSRTHEQYF
NA	NA	TRBV15	TRBJ1-2	TGTGCCACCAGCAGGAGGGACATGCCTAACTATGGCTACACCTTC	CATSRRDMPNYGYTF
NA	NA	TRBV5-4	TRBJ2-7	TGTGCCAGCAGCTTGGGAGGGGCCCTCTACGAGCAGTACTTC	CASSLGGALYEQYF
TRBD1	NA	TRBV18	TRBJ1-1	TGTGCCAGCTCACGGATCGGCCCCGGGACAGGGGCCTCTGAAGCTTTCTTT	CASSRIGPGTGASEAFF
NA	NA	TRBV6-1	TRBJ2-5	TGTGCCAGCTCCTCTCAAAACGGGCAAGAGACCCAGTACTTC	CASSSQNGQETQYF
TRBD1	NA	TRBV2	TRBJ2-3	TGTGCCAGCAGTGGGGGCTACCAGACGGGACAGATCACAGATACGCAGTATTTT	CASSGGYQTGQITDTQYF
TRBD2	few	TRBV5-4	TRBJ2-7	TGTGCCAGCAGCTTGGTATCGGGGGGAACCTACGAGCAGTACTTC	CASSLVSGGTYEQYF
NA	NA	TRBV5-7	TRBJ2-2	TGTGCCAGCAGCTTTAGAGAGCCCGCTAAGAACACCGGGGAGCTGTTTTTT	CASSFREPAKNTGELFF
NA	NA	TRBV5-1	TRBJ1-1	TGCGCCAGCAGCTTGAGGGGGATGAACACTGAAGCTTTCTTT	CASSLRGMNTEAFF
TRBD1	NA	TRBV5-4	TRBJ1-2	TGTGCCAGCAGCGGCTTAGGGACAGGGAATACGGGCTACACCTTC	CASSGLGTGNTGYTF
TRBD2	NA	TRBV7-2	TRBJ2-5	TGTGCCAGCAGGCCACCGGGACTAGCGGGTCAAGAGACCCAGTACTTC	CASRPPGLAGQETQYF
TRBD2	NA	TRBV6-4	TRBJ2-2	TGTGCCAGCAGTGATATGAGACTAGCGGTAAACACCGGGGAGCTGTTTTTT	CASSDMRLAVNTGELFF
NA	NA	TRBV10-1	TRBJ1-6	TGCGCCAGCAGTGAAGGATTGGCACCCCTCCACTTT	CASSEGLAPLHF
NA	NA	TRBV20-1	TRBJ1-1	TGCAGTGCTAGTGGGGCCGGTGAAGCTTTCTTT	CSASGAGEAFF
NA	NA	TRBV6-6	TRBJ1-6	TGTGCCAGCAGTTACTCGTCTTCTACCGCCGGGTCACCCCTCCACTTT	CASSYSSSTAGSPLHF
TRBD1	NA	TRBV18	TRBJ1-2	TGTGCCAGCTCACCCTCACAGGGGGCGGACTATGGCTACACCTTC	CASSPSQGADYGYTF
NA	NA	TRBV30	TRBJ1-5	TGTGCCTGGAGATCACCAGGGAGACAGCCCCAGCATTTT	CAWRSPGRQPQHF
NA	NA	TRBV18	TRBJ1-1	TGTGCCAGCTCACCATCTCTCCCCTCGGTGGGCACTGAAGCTTTCTTT	CASSPSLPSVGTEAFF
TRBD1	NA	TRBV6-1	TRBJ1-2	TGTGCCAGCAGTGACAGGGGGGCGTTCGACTATGGCTACACCTTC	CASSDRGAFDYGYTF
TRBD1	NA	TRBV7-2	TRBJ1-4	TGTGCCAGCAGCTTACGGACGACAGGGTGGAATGAAAAACTGTTTTTT	CASSLRTTGWNEKLFF
NA	NA	TRBV6-5	TRBJ1-4	TGTGCCAGCAGTTACTCAGGGTGGGCAGATGAAAAACTGTTTTTT	CASSYSGWADEKLFF
NA	NA	TRBV4-1	TRBJ1-6	TGCGCCAGCAGCTTTCAGTCCGGTGGAACACCCCTCCACTTT	CASSFQSGGTPLHF
NA	NA	TRBV27	TRBJ1-2	TGTGCCAGCAAATCGGCCCTGGCTAACTATGGCTACACCTTC	CASKSALANYGYTF
NA	NA	TRBV5-8	TRBJ1-5	TGTGCCAGCACCAGCCAGGGGAATCAGCCCCAGCATTTT	CASTSQGNQPQHF
TRBD1	NA	TRBV11-2	TRBJ1-1	TGTGCCAGCAGCGCCGGACAGGGCAATCGGAACACTGAAGCTTTCTTT	CASSAGQGNRNTEAFF
TRBD1	NA	TRBV19	TRBJ2-7	TGTGCCAGTAGCCCTCGACAGGGGATGAAGCAGTACTTC	CASSPRQGMKQYF
NA	NA	TRBV4-1	TRBJ2-7	TGCGCCAGCAGCCCGTCGGGACTGGGGGCAGGGGAGCAGTACTTC	CASSPSGLGAGEQYF
NA	NA	TRBV19	TRBJ1-4	TGTGCCAGTAACGGGGGGCGGTTTGAAAAACTGTTTTTT	CASNGGRFEKLFF
NA	NA	TRBV5-5	TRBJ1-2	TGTGCCAGCAGCTTGGGTGCTTGGACTAACTATGGCTACACCTTC	CASSLGAWTNYGYTF
TRBD2	NA	TRBV5-1	TRBJ2-5	TGCGCCAGCAGCTCGGGCGGGGGGCTCCAAGAGACCCAGTACTTC	CASSSGGGLQETQYF
TRBD1	NA	TRBV5-1	TRBJ1-2	TGCGCCAGCGGACAGGGATACTCCTATGGCTACACCTTC	CASGQGYSYGYTF
TRBD1	NA	TRBV7-9	TRBJ1-1	TGTGCCAGCAGCTACAGACAGGGAATCACTGAAGCTTTCTTT	CASSYRQGITEAFF
TRBD1	NA	TRBV18	TRBJ2-2	TGTGCCAGCTCACCACCGGGACAGGGGAACACCGGGGAGCTGTTTTTT	CASSPPGQGNTGELFF
NA	once	TRBV18	TRBJ2-7	TGTGCCAGCTCACCAGGGCGCTCGAGCTCCTACGAGCAGTACTTC	CASSPGRSSSYEQYF
NA	NA	TRBV19	TRBJ1-2	TGTGCCAGTAGTATCGACAGAAACTATGGCTACACCTTC	CASSIDRNYGYTF
TRBD1	NA	TRBV18	TRBJ1-2	TGTGCCAGCTCTCTCGGGACAGGGGAGAGGTATGGCTACACCTTC	CASSLGTGERYGYTF
NA	NA	TRBV6-5	TRBJ2-5	TGTGCCAGCAGTTACTCGGGAGTAAAAGAGACCCAGTACTTC	CASSYSGVKETQYF
TRBD1	NA	TRBV16	TRBJ1-1	TGTGCCAGCAGCCACCTGACAGGGGTGGCCACTGAAGCTTTCTTT	CASSHLTGVATEAFF
TRBD2	few	TRBV7-8	TRBJ2-1	TGTGCCAGCAGCTCCTTAGGAGCGGGGGGGTACAATGAGCAGTTCTTC	CASSSLGAGGYNEQFF
NA	once	TRBV2	TRBJ2-5	TGTGCCAGCAGTGGAGACTGGGGATGGTACTTC	CASSGDWGWYF
TRBD1	NA	TRBV5-1	TRBJ1-2	TGCGCCAGCGGGCCAGGACAGGGAGGAGGCTACACCTTC	CASGPGQGGGYTF
TRBD1	NA	TRBV29-1	TRBJ1-2	TGCAGCGTTCTGACAGGGGTGGAGGGCTACACCTTC	CSVLTGVEGYTF
NA	NA	TRBV6-1	TRBJ1-2	TGTGCCAGCAGTGAAGCGGGAGGGATCGGGGGCTACACCTTC	CASSEAGGIGGYTF
NA	NA	TRBV6-1	TRBJ2-7	TGTGCCAGCAGTGAAGGATTTGTCCTCTACGAGCAGTACTTC	CASSEGFVLYEQYF
TRBD2	NA	TRBV18	TRBJ2-1	TGTGCCAGCTCATCTTTAGCGGGGGGTTACAATGAGCAGTTCTTC	CASSSLAGGYNEQFF
NA	once	TRBV5-6	TRBJ1-2	TGTGCCAGCAGCCGGGGACCTCCCGCTGCGAGGTATGGCTACACCTTC	CASSRGPPAARYGYTF
NA	NA	TRBV27	TRBJ1-6	TGTGCCAGCAGTTTCAGAAAATTCACCCCTCCCCTCCACTTT	CASSFRKFTPPLHF
TRBD1	NA	TRBV6-5	TRBJ2-7	TGTGCCAGCAGTTCCGGACAGGCCCCGTACGAGCAGTACTTC	CASSSGQAPYEQYF
TRBD1	NA	TRBV6-6	TRBJ2-1	TGTGCCAGCAGTTACTTTGGGACAGGGGTAAATGAGCAGTTCTTC	CASSYFGTGVNEQFF
NA	NA	TRBV7-9	TRBJ2-3	TGTGCCAGCAGCTTAGGACAGAGCACAGATACGCAGTATTTT	CASSLGQSTDTQYF
NA	NA	TRBV27	TRBJ1-2	TGTGCCACCCTAGGTCGGGGTGAGGGTGGCTACACCTTC	CATLGRGEGGYTF